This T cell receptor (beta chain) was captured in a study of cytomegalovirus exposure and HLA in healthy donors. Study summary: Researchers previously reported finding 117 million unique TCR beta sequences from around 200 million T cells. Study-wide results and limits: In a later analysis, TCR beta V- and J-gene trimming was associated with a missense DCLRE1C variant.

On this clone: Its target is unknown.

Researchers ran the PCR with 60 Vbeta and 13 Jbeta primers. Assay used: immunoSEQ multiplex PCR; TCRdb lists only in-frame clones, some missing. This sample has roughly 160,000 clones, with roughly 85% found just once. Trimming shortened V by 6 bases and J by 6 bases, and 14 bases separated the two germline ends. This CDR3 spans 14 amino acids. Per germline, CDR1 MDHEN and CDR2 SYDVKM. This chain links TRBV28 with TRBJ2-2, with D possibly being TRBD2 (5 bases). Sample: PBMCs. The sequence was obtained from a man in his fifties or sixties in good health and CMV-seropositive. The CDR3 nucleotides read TGTGCCAGCAGAGGGAGCATAATCGCCGGGGAGCTGTTTTTT. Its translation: CASRGSIIAGELFF.